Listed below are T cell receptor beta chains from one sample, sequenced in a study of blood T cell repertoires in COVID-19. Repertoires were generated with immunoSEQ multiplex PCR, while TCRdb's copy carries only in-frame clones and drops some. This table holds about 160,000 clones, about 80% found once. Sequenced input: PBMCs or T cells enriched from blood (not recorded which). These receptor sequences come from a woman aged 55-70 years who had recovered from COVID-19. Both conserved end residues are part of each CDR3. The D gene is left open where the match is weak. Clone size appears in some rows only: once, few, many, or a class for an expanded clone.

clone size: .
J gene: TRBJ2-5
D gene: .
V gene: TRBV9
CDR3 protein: CASSAGTNRGGLETQYF
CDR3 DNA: TGTGCCAGCAGCGCGGGAACAAACAGGGGGGGGTTAGAGACCCAGTACTTC

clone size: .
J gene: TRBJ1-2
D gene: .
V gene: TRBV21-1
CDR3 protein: CAGHGQTNPIFYGYTF
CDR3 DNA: TGTGCCGGGCATGGACAGACAAACCCAATTTTCTATGGCTACACCTTC

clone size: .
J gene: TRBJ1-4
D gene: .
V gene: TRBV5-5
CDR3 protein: CASSLWGGVDEKLFF
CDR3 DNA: TGTGCCAGCAGCTTGTGGGGGGGCGTTGATGAAAAACTGTTTTTT

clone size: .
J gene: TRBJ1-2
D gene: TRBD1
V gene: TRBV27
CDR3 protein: CASSLGQGVGGYTF
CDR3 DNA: TGTGCCAGCAGTTTGGGACAGGGGGTTGGTGGCTACACCTTC

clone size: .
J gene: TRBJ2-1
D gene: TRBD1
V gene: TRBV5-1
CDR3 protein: CASRGQGILDEQFF
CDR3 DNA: TGCGCCAGCAGGGGACAGGGAATTCTCGATGAGCAGTTCTTC

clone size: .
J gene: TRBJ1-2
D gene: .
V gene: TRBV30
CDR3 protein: CAWKFSVRPYGYTF
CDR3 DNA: TGTGCCTGGAAGTTTAGTGTGAGGCCTTATGGCTACACCTTC

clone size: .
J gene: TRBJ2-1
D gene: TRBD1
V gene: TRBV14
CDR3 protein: CASSPQGATYNEQFF
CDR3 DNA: TGTGCCAGCAGCCCACAGGGGGCCACCTACAATGAGCAGTTCTTC

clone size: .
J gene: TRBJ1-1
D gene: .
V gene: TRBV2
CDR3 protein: CASSEQGTEAFF
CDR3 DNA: TGTGCCAGCAGTGAACAGGGGACTGAAGCTTTCTTT

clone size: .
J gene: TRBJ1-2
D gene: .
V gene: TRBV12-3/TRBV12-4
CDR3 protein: CASSGDRSYGYTF
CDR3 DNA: TGTGCCAGCAGTGGTGACAGAAGCTATGGCTACACCTTC

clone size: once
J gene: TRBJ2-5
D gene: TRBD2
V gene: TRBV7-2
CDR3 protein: CASSFTGGGRGETQYF
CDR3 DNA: TGTGCCAGCAGCTTCACCGGGGGGGGGCGCGGAGAGACCCAGTACTTC

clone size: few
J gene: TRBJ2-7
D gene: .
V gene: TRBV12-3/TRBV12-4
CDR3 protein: CASSYQGLEQYF
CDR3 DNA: TGTGCCAGCAGTTATCAGGGGCTCGAGCAGTACTTC

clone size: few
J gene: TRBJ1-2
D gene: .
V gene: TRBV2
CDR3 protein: CASSEVQGIDYGYTF
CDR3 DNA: TGTGCCAGCAGTGAAGTTCAGGGAATAGACTATGGCTACACCTTC

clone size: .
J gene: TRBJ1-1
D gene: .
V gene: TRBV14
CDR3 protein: CASSQEWWGGTEAFF
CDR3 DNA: TGTGCCAGCAGCCAAGAATGGTGGGGGGGGACTGAAGCTTTCTTT

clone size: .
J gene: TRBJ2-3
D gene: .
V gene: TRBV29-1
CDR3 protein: CSFGGAGSSDTQYF
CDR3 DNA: TGCAGCTTCGGGGGAGCGGGTTCTTCAGATACGCAGTATTTT

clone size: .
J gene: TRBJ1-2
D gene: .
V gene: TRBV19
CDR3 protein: CASSIGSGRNGYTF
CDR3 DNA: TGTGCCAGTAGTATAGGATCCGGGAGGAATGGCTACACCTTC

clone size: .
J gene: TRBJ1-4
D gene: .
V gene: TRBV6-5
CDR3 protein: CASRYRGATNEKLFF
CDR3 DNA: TGTGCCAGCAGATACCGGGGTGCAACTAATGAAAAACTGTTTTTT

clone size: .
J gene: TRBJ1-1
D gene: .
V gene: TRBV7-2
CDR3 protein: CASSLRRGDTEAFF
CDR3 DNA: TGTGCCAGCAGCTTACGGCGAGGCGACACTGAAGCTTTCTTT

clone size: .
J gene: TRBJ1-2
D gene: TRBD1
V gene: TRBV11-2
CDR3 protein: CASSFWDRAVGYTF
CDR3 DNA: TGTGCCAGCAGCTTTTGGGACAGGGCGGTTGGCTACACCTTC

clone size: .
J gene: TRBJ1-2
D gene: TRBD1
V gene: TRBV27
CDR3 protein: CASSLLRGRIDGYTF
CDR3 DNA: TGTGCCAGCAGCCTATTAAGGGGGCGCATCGATGGCTACACCTTC

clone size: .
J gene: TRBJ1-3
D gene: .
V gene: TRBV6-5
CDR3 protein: CASSLGVSGNTIYF
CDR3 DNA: TGTGCCAGCAGCCTCGGGGTCTCTGGAAACACCATATATTTT

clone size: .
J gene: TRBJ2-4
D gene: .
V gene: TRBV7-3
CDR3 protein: CASSPEPGLAKNIQYF
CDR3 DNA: TGTGCCAGCAGCCCAGAGCCGGGACTAGCCAAAAACATTCAGTACTTC

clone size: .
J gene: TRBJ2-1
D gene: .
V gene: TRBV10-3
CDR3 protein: CAISDSRLSSYNEQFF
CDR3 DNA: TGTGCCATCAGTGATAGCCGACTGAGCTCCTACAATGAGCAGTTCTTC